A single sample gave rise to the 26 T cell receptor beta chains below, sequenced in a study of T cell repertoires in cytomegalovirus infection. Antigen specificity for these receptors is unknown. TCRdb reprocessed the reads with MiXCR, giving one entry per CDR3 protein. Among roughly 78,000 distinct CDR3 sequences, 35% to 45% were seen once, and the ten largest hold 93%. Sample: CD8+ T cells from cultured PBMCs, taken from culture after CMV antigen stimulation. The receptors here all came from a human donor in good health (CMV status not recorded). Some clones in this sample may be carry-over from other donors' samples.

The rearrangement joins TRBV6-5 to TRBJ2-2; D might be TRBD2 (7 bases). Trimming pared 7 bases from V and 6 bases from J, leaving 33 bases between. There are 20 residues in the CDR3. Germline V CDR1 and CDR2: MNHEY, SVGAGI. CDR3 coding DNA: TGTGCCAGCATGGAGGGGGGGGCCTCGTGGGGGTTCGGGTTGGCCGGGGAGCTGTTTTTT. This translates into CASMEGGASWGFGLAGELFF.

CDR3 in amino acids: CASSYSDSSYNEQFF. In DNA form, the CDR3 reads TGTGCCAGCAGTTACTCCGACAGTTCCTACAATGAGCAGTTCTTC. The chain has TRBV6-5 and TRBJ2-1; a possible D gene is TRBD1 (5 bases). Germline CDR1 reads MNHEY; CDR2 reads SVGAGI. This CDR3 comprises 15 residues. With 0 bases removed from V and 1 base from J, the gap between germline ends came to 7 bases.

This sequence joins TRBV11-2 and TRBJ2-1; 10 bases are shared with TRBD2. There are 19 residues in the CDR3. Germline V gene sequence: CDR1 SGHAT, CDR2 FQNNGV. With 3 bases clipped from V and 0 bases from J, the junction kept 11 bases outside the gene matches. CDR3 DNA sequence: TGTGCCAGCAGCTTCTCAGTCGGGACTAGCGTTAGCTCCTACAATGAGCAGTTCTTC. This translates into CASSFSVGTSVSSYNEQFF.

The J gene is TRBJ2-1, the V gene TRBV19; no firm D call. CDR1 is LNHDA and CDR2 is SQIVND in the germline V gene (reference sequence). V lost 0 bases and J lost 9, with 12 bases in between. The CDR3 totals 14 residues. CDR3 residues: CASSIEPRSSEQFF. In DNA, the CDR3 is TGTGCCAGTAGTATAGAACCGCGGAGTTCTGAGCAGTTCTTC.

In DNA, the CDR3 is TGTGCCAGCAGTTTAGGGACTGTCGTTGATGAGCAGTTCTTC. Its translation is CASSLGTVVDEQFF. The rearrangement joins TRBV28 to TRBJ2-1; possibly TRBD2 for D (6 bases). The CDR3 contains 14 residues. Germline CDR1 reads MDHEN; CDR2 reads SYDVKM. V lost 2 bases and J 8 bases, leaving 13 bases between the germline ends.

This clonotype was counted only a few times. V and J are TRBV6-1 and TRBJ2-3, with D hard to call. The CDR3 totals 13 residues. V was cut by 6 bases and J by 0 bases, with 7 bases left in between. Per germline, CDR1 MNHNS and CDR2 SASEGT. The CDR3 bases are TGTGCCAGCAGCTCTCCCAGCACAGATACGCAGTATTTT. It yields the protein CASSSPSTDTQYF.

The chain recombines TRBV15 with TRBJ2-2; D remains unclear. Germline-derived CDR1 and CDR2 are LNHNV and YYDKDF (reference sequence). The germline V and J ends were trimmed by 5 bases and 3 bases, with 13 bases remaining between them. The CDR3 consists of 15 residues. The CDR3 region has the DNA TGTGCCACCAGCCCCCGGGCTACGGACACCGGGGAGCTGTTTTTT. Translating gives CATSPRATDTGELFF. The complete variable domain, with remaining parts taken from reference TRBV15 and TRBJ2-2, reads DAMVIQNPRYQVTQFGKPVTLSCSQTLNHNVMYWYQQKSSQAPKLLFHYYDKDFNNEADTPDNFQSRRPNTSFCFLDIRSPGLGDTAMYLCATSPRATDTGELFFGEGSRLTVL.

This chain links TRBV2 with TRBJ2-2; D remains unclear. The CDR3 spans 17 residues. CDR1 is SNHLY, CDR2 FYNNEI, per germline. The ends were cut back, 8 bases at V and 1 base at J, with 20 bases in the middle. This CDR3 is CASEPSRATGNTGELFF. As DNA, the CDR3 is TGTGCCAGCGAGCCATCGCGTGCGACGGGGAACACCGGGGAGCTGTTTTTT.

The chain recombines TRBV5-4 with TRBJ2-2, with 12 bases aligning to TRBD2. Germline CDR1 is SGHNT and CDR2 is YYREEE (reference sequence). The CDR3 runs to 18 residues. The ends lost 0 bases at V and 2 bases at J; junction bases unmatched: 5. CDR3 sequence (DNA): TGTGCCAGCAGCTTGGATGGACTAGCGGGGTACAACACCGGGGAGCTGTTTTTT. Amino acids: CASSLDGLAGYNTGELFF.

The V and J genes are TRBV27 and TRBJ1-6; D is ambiguous. The CDR3 loop spans 14 amino acids. Trimming shortened V by 6 bases and J by 3 bases, and 9 bases separated the two germline ends. The germline CDR1 and CDR2 sequences are MNHEY and SMNVEV (reference sequence). CDR3 residues: CASSAADYNSPLHF. The CDR3 nucleotides read TGTGCCAGCAGCGCGGCGGACTATAATTCACCCCTCCACTTT.

V gene TRBV4-1 combines with J gene TRBJ2-7; maybe TRBD2 (5 bases). CDR3 length: 16 residues. Germline V gene lookup returns CDR1 MGHRA and CDR2 YSYEKL. Trimming removed 1 base from V and 3 bases from J, with 16 bases in between. The CDR3 DNA is TGCGCCAGCAGCCAAGGGACTTTTCCGTCCTACTACGAGCAGTACTTC. It specifies CASSQGTFPSYYEQYF.

The genes are TRBV29-1 and TRBJ2-5, with D perhaps assigned TRBD1 or TRBD2 (6 bases each). From germline, CDR1 is SQVTM and CDR2 ANQGSEA. Trimming left V 3 bases short and J 4 bases short, with 12 bases between. The length of the CDR3 is 13 residues. CDR3: CSVDDEGGETQYF. The CDR3, as DNA: TGCAGCGTTGACGACGAGGGGGGAGAGACCCAGTACTTC.

The V call is TRBV11-2, the J call TRBJ1-2; 10 bases are shared with TRBD1. Germline values: CDR1 SGHAT, CDR2 FQNNGV. Germline trimming cut 3 bases from V and 3 bases from J; bases unmatched to any gene: 7. The CDR3 sequence is 16 residues long. The CDR3 sequence: CASSFWGTGEYYGYTF. The CDR3 region has the DNA TGTGCCAGCAGCTTCTGGGGGACAGGGGAATACTATGGCTACACCTTC.

This clonotype was observed a few times. The rearrangement links TRBV12-3 or TRBV12-4 to TRBJ1-2; no definite D call. V shed 5 bases and J shed 0 bases, with 16 bases lying between them. CDR3 length: 16 amino acids. The CDR3 is CASSPEEDAPNYGYTF. CDR3 DNA: TGTGCCAGCAGTCCCGAAGAGGACGCTCCTAACTATGGCTACACCTTC.

V is TRBV28 and J is TRBJ1-6, with TRBD1 as a possible D gene (6 bases). The V gene's germline CDR1 is MDHEN and CDR2 SYDVKM. With 7 bases removed from V and 4 bases from J, the gap between germline ends came to 17 bases. The CDR3 contains 16 residues. The chain's CDR3 is CASTTRGQGYNSPLHF. Here the CDR3 DNA reads TGTGCCAGCACCACCAGGGGTCAGGGGTATAATTCACCCCTCCACTTT.

This clonotype was observed a single time. The chain recombines TRBV5-6 with TRBJ2-5, with D maybe TRBD2 (6 bases). CDR1 and CDR2 from the germline V gene are SGHDT and YYEEEE. This CDR3 region has 12 residues. V lost 8 bases to trimming and J lost 5 bases, with 13 bases between them. The CDR3 sequence: CASLGGVETQYF. CDR3 bases: TGTGCCAGTCTCGGCGGGGTCGAGACCCAGTACTTC.

Here the CDR3 reads CASSLLEQGGDTEAFF. CDR3 in DNA: TGTGCCAGCAGTTTGTTGGAGCAGGGAGGGGACACTGAAGCTTTCTTT. This chain uses TRBV28 with TRBJ1-1; D perhaps matches TRBD1 (5 bases). The CDR3 is made up of 16 amino acids. The germline gives CDR1 MDHEN, CDR2 SYDVKM. The V and J ends lost 3 bases and 3 bases respectively, with 17 bases between them.

Here the CDR3 reads CASSQGSYEQYF. The CDR3 coding sequence is TGTGCCAGCAGTCAGGGGTCCTACGAGCAGTACTTC. This rearrangement joins TRBV7-2 to TRBJ2-7; D is possibly TRBD1 (6 bases). The CDR3 length is 12 residues. The V end was cut by 6 bases, the J end by 1 base, with 7 bases between. Germline CDR1 and CDR2: SGHTA and FQGNSA.

In this sample, this clonotype turned up a few times. This chain connects TRBV12-3 or TRBV12-4 to TRBJ1-2, with 10 bases lining up with TRBD1. Trimming took 2 bases from V and 2 from J; bases not matched to a gene: 11. CDR3 length: 18 residues. The CDR3 spells CASSLSGTGVGLNYGYTF. The DNA of the CDR3 is TGTGCCAGCAGTTTATCGGGGACAGGGGTGGGCCTAAACTATGGCTACACCTTC.

The chain has TRBV12-3 or TRBV12-4 and TRBJ1-2; D is possibly TRBD1 (6 bases). The length of the CDR3 is 16 residues. The ends were cut back, 5 bases at V and 6 bases at J, with 22 bases in the middle. The CDR3 DNA is TGTGCCAGCAGTGCCGGCGGGTGGCAGGGGACGGATGGCTACACCTTC. Translating gives CASSAGGWQGTDGYTF.

The chain recombines TRBV5-6 with TRBJ2-3; no definite D call. The V and J ends lost 2 bases and 6 bases respectively, with 10 bases between them. Germline V gene lookup returns CDR1 SGHDT and CDR2 YYEEEE. CDR3 size: 13 residues. The CDR3 reads CASSFLPMDTQYF. The CDR3 nucleotides are TGTGCCAGCAGCTTTTTGCCTATGGATACGCAGTATTTT.

This rearrangement joins TRBV5-1 to TRBJ1-1; 7 bases are shared with TRBD1. With 5 bases clipped from V and 1 base from J, the junction kept 2 bases outside the gene matches. The CDR3 loop spans 13 amino acids. Germline V gives CDR1 SGHRS, CDR2 YFSETQ. The CDR3 sequence: CASRSGGNTEAFF. DNA of the CDR3: TGCGCCAGCAGGTCAGGGGGGAACACTGAAGCTTTCTTT.

This clonotype was counted only a few times. This rearrangement joins TRBV6-1 to TRBJ2-5; D possibly corresponds to TRBD2 (5 bases). CDR1 is MNHNS and CDR2 is SASEGT in the germline V gene. Trimming pared 3 bases from V and 0 bases from J, leaving 8 bases between. The CDR3 has 14 amino acids. The CDR3 DNA reads as TGTGCCAGCAGTGATCGGAGGTACCAAGAGACCCAGTACTTC. This codes for CASSDRRYQETQYF.

This clonotype came up a few times. The V gene is TRBV7-2, the J gene TRBJ2-3; the match to TRBD2 covers 10 bases. Germline V lookup: CDR1 SGHTA, CDR2 FQGNSA. The CDR3 runs 17 residues. Trimming at V came to 1 base and at J to 2 bases, leaving 6 bases not matched to a gene. Here the CDR3 reads CASSLGSSGGFTDTQYF. The CDR3 DNA reads as TGTGCCAGCAGCTTAGGGTCTAGCGGGGGATTCACAGATACGCAGTATTTT.

The V and J genes are TRBV12-3 or TRBV12-4 and TRBJ2-2; D may be TRBD1 (7 bases). V was cut by 3 bases and J by 4 bases, with 12 bases left in between. There are 15 residues in the CDR3. The CDR3 bases are TGTGCCAGCAGTTTCCACCAGGGGGGCACCGGGGAGCTGTTTTTT. Translated, it gives CASSFHQGGTGELFF.

Here the CDR3 reads CAISQVQNRGLGGEETQYF. CDR3 nucleotides: TGTGCCATCAGTCAAGTTCAGAACAGGGGGCTGGGTGGGGAAGAGACCCAGTACTTC. J is TRBJ2-5 and V is TRBV10-3; 9 bases are shared with TRBD1. The V and J ends lost 5 bases and 3 bases, in that order; junction bases with no gene match: 19. CDR3 length: 19 amino acids. CDR1 is ENHRY, CDR2 SYGVKD, per germline.